The 8 T cell receptor beta chains below come from one sample, sequenced in a study of control samples from healthy donors and cancer patients. Profiling relied on immunoSEQ multiplex PCR, and the TCRdb table lists in-frame clones only, not all of them. Of about 100,000 clones in the sample, 80% to 90% were seen once. The sequenced sample consisted of blood. The receptors come from a man between 25 and 39 years old in good health.

This sequence joins TRBV6-2 or TRBV6-3 and TRBJ2-1, with TRBD2 identical over 10 bases. The CDR3 has 17 amino acids. Germline V CDR1 and CDR2: MNHEY, SVGEGT. V gave up 2 bases and J gave up 4 bases; unmatched junction bases: 8. The CDR3 DNA reads TGTGCCAGCAGTTACCCCAGCGGGAGGGCGCGGTACAATGAGCAGTTCTTC. Protein sequence: CASSYPSGRARYNEQFF.

The V and J genes are TRBV7-8 and TRBJ1-3; no definite D call. In germline, CDR1 is SGHVS, CDR2 FQNEAQ. Trimming shortened V by 5 bases and J by 9 bases, and 23 bases separated the two germline ends. This CDR3 comprises 16 residues. Here the CDR3 DNA reads TGTGCCAGCAGCGCCCCCCGGATCCCGGCGGAAGCCACCATATATTTT. It translates to CASSAPRIPAEATIYF.

The rearrangement joins TRBV5-1 to TRBJ2-2, with a possible D match to TRBD1 (6 bases). The length of the CDR3 is 16 residues. The germline gives CDR1 SGHRS, CDR2 YFSETQ. V lost 0 bases and J 1 base, leaving 10 bases between the germline ends. The CDR3 reads CASSLGPTGNTGELFF. The CDR3 nucleotides read TGCGCCAGCAGCTTGGGACCGACAGGGAACACCGGGGAGCTGTTTTTT.

The chain employs TRBV5-1 and TRBJ2-5; 13 bases are shared with TRBD2. Looked up from germline, CDR1 is SGHRS and CDR2 is YFSETQ. V gave up 0 bases and J gave up 6 bases; unmatched junction bases: 8. The CDR3 totals 17 residues. The CDR3 protein is CASSLETSGGALKTQYF. As DNA, the CDR3 is TGCGCCAGCAGCTTGGAAACTAGCGGGGGGGCTCTGAAGACCCAGTACTTC. Combining the CDR3 with reference TRBV5-1 and TRBJ2-5 gives the whole variable domain KAGVTQTPRYLIKTRGQQVTLSCSPISGHRSVSWYQQTPGQGLQFLFEYFSETQRNKGNFPGRFSGRQFSNSRSEMNVSTLELGDSALYLCASSLETSGGALKTQYFGPGTRLLVL.

The rearrangement links TRBV6-6 to TRBJ1-6; 7 positions agree with TRBD1. Trimming cost V 0 bases and J 10 bases; bases outside gene matches: 6. CDR1 is MNHNY and CDR2 is SVGAGI in the germline V gene (reference sequence). The CDR3 has 15 amino acids. CDR3 region: CASSYSITGESPLHF. CDR3 DNA: TGTGCCAGCAGTTACTCGATTACAGGGGAATCACCCCTCCACTTT.

The rearrangement uses TRBV6-2 or TRBV6-3 and TRBJ2-7; the match to TRBD2 covers 7 bases. The V and J ends lost 6 bases and 0 bases, in that order; junction bases with no gene match: 11. Germline V gene lookup returns CDR1 MNHEY and CDR2 SVGEGT. CDR3 size: 16 residues. CDR3 DNA sequence: TGTGCCAGCAGCCCAACCACTAGCGTGAGCTCCTACGAGCAGTACGTC. Its protein is CASSPTTSVSSYEQYV.

V is TRBV9 and J is TRBJ1-2, with D uncertain. V was trimmed by 6 bases and J by 5 bases, leaving 11 bases between them. The length of the CDR3 is 12 residues. CDR1 and CDR2 from the germline V gene are SGDLS and YYNGEE. The CDR3 protein is CASNDELYGYTF. For the CDR3, the DNA is TGTGCCAGCAACGATGAGTTATATGGCTACACCTTC.

The rearrangement uses TRBV4-1 and TRBJ1-1; tentative D call: TRBD1 (5 bases). The V gene lost 4 bases and the J gene lost 7 bases, with 22 bases spanning the gap. The CDR3 loop spans 16 amino acids. Per germline, CDR1 MGHRA and CDR2 YSYEKL. CDR3: CASSRHGDGGDDEAFF. In DNA form, the CDR3 reads TGCGCCAGCAGCCGGCATGGAGACGGGGGGGACGATGAAGCTTTCTTT.